The 30 T cell receptor beta chains in this list originate from one sample, sequenced in a study of CD8 T cells in Susac syndrome. Reverse transcription used about 0.45 to 1 ug RNA and random hexamers. From the immunoSEQ multiplex PCR reads, TCRdb called clonotypes with MiXCR, one entry per CDR3 protein. The repertoire includes 150,000 to 200,000 distinct CDR3 sequences, around 95% of them detected once, and approximately 0.1% sits in the top ten. Sequencing used CD4+ T cells from PBMCs. Every receptor here comes from a human donor with multiple sclerosis.

The chain uses TRBV2 and TRBJ2-1; tentatively, D is TRBD1 or TRBD2 (5 bases each). Germline lookup yields CDR1 SNHLY and CDR2 FYNNEI. CDR3 length equals 15 residues. Trimming removed 3 bases at V and 5 bases at J, with 14 bases between. The CDR3 region has the DNA TGTGCCAGCAGTGACCCCCTCGGGGCTCACAATGAGCAGTTCTTC. This encodes CASSDPLGAHNEQFF. The whole variable domain, remainder taken from reference TRBV2 and TRBJ2-1, is EPEVTQTPSHQVTQMGQEVILRCVPISNHLYFYWYRQILGQKVEFLVSFYNNEISEKSEIFDDQFSVERPDGSNFTLKIRSTKLEDSAMYFCASSDPLGAHNEQFFGPGTRLTVL.

This chain links TRBV18 with TRBJ2-5, with no clear D. Per the germline V gene, CDR1 is KGHSH and CDR2 is LQKENI. The CDR3 has 14 residues. V lost 3 bases and J 5 bases, leaving 13 bases between the germline ends. Here the CDR3 DNA reads TGTGCCAGCTCACCGCTTCCCCTGCCGGAGACCCAGTACTTC. Protein sequence: CASSPLPLPETQYF.

The J gene is TRBJ2-3, the V gene TRBV20-1; 8 bases fit TRBD2. The CDR3 is made up of 15 amino acids. J was trimmed by 4 bases and V by 5 bases; bases with no gene match: 11. The V gene's germline CDR1 is DFQATT and CDR2 SNEGSKA (reference sequence). CDR3 nucleotide sequence: TGCAGTGCTTTTAAGCGGGGGTGGGTATCAGATACGCAGTATTTT. It specifies CSAFKRGWVSDTQYF.

The rearrangement uses TRBV20-1 and TRBJ1-2; the match to TRBD1 covers 7 bases. The CDR3 loop spans 15 amino acids. V trimming: 3 bases; J trimming: 4 bases; junction bases outside the gene matches: 11. Per the germline V gene, CDR1 is DFQATT and CDR2 is SNEGSKA (reference sequence). The CDR3 is CSARGSGTASYGYTF. The CDR3 region has the DNA TGCAGTGCTAGGGGTTCCGGGACAGCCTCCTATGGCTACACCTTC.

This chain joins TRBV9 and TRBJ1-2; 8 bases map to TRBD1. Germline V gene data show CDR1 as SGDLS and CDR2 as YYNGEE. CDR3 size: 16 residues. The V gene end was trimmed by 4 bases and the J gene end by 7 bases; junction bases not matched to a gene: 15. Here the CDR3 reads CASSTGQGKTFGGYTF. Here the CDR3 DNA reads TGTGCCAGCAGCACCGGACAGGGTAAAACCTTTGGTGGCTACACCTTC.

This chain connects TRBV30 to TRBJ1-1; D unresolved. This CDR3 region has 11 residues. In germline, CDR1 is GTSNPN, CDR2 SVGIG (reference sequence). V was shortened by 0 bases and J by 8 bases, with 7 bases between the two germline ends. The CDR3: CAWSVRGEAFF. The CDR3 bases are TGTGCCTGGAGTGTCAGAGGCGAAGCTTTCTTT.

The chain employs TRBV7-9 and TRBJ1-2; 7 nucleotides agree with TRBD1. The CDR3 totals 13 residues. Germline CDR1 is SEHNR and CDR2 is FQNEAQ (reference sequence). V dropped 4 bases and J dropped 3; count of bases not matched to a gene: 2. In DNA form, the CDR3 reads TGTGCCAGCAGCTCGGGACAGTACTATGGCTACACCTTC. Encoded protein: CASSSGQYYGYTF.

This clonotype was recorded once. V usage is TRBV15 and J usage is TRBJ2-5; TRBD1 matches at 7 bases. V lost 3 bases and J lost 5; bases outside the gene matches: 6. The germline CDR1 and CDR2 sequences are LNHNV and YYDKDF (reference sequence). The CDR3 runs to 14 residues. DNA for the CDR3: TGTGCCACCAGCAGGGACAGGAGGTGGGAGACCCAGTACTTC. Translation gives CATSRDRRWETQYF. Together with reference TRBV15 and TRBJ2-5, the CDR3 gives the full variable domain: DAMVIQNPRYQVTQFGKPVTLSCSQTLNHNVMYWYQQKSSQAPKLLFHYYDKDFNNEADTPDNFQSRRPNTSFCFLDIRSPGLGDTAMYLCATSRDRRWETQYFGPGTRLLVL.

The V and J genes are TRBV7-8 and TRBJ2-7, with D perhaps matching TRBD1 (5 bases). V lost 1 base to trimming and J lost 0 bases, with 19 bases between them. There are 18 residues in the CDR3. CDR1 is SGHVS and CDR2 is FQNEAQ in the germline V gene. DNA of the CDR3: TGTGCCAGCAGCTTAGGATCAAGAAAGGGGTTCTACTCCTACGAGCAGTACTTC. This translates into CASSLGSRKGFYSYEQYF.

This clonotype was observed once. Here the CDR3 reads CSVELAGGPETQYF. The DNA of the CDR3 is TGCAGCGTTGAACTGGCGGGGGGGCCGGAGACCCAGTACTTC. V usage is TRBV29-1 and J usage is TRBJ2-5; 9 bases map to TRBD2. The CDR3 sequence is 14 residues long. Germline CDR1 is SQVTM and CDR2 is ANQGSEA. With V trimmed by 2 bases and J by 5 bases, 6 bases remained unmatched.

This sequence joins TRBV7-3 and TRBJ2-2; TRBD2 might be the D (5 bases). V lost 5 bases to trimming and J lost 0 bases, with 13 bases between them. The CDR3 has 16 amino acids. Germline values: CDR1 SGHTA, CDR2 FQGTGA. CDR3 DNA sequence: TGTGCCAGCAGCCCCCAAGGAGGCTCGAACACCGGGGAGCTGTTTTTT. It specifies CASSPQGGSNTGELFF.

The chain carries TRBV28 and TRBJ1-2; tentatively, D is TRBD1 (5 bases). Trimming removed 11 bases at V and 1 base at J, with 17 bases between. Germline-derived CDR1 and CDR2 are MDHEN and SYDVKM. This CDR3 is built from 14 residues. The CDR3 nucleotides are TGTGCCGCCGGCGACAGAAAACTTAACTATGGCTACACCTTC. Translating it yields CAAGDRKLNYGYTF.

This clonotype was seen a single time. The chain recombines TRBV6-5 with TRBJ1-5; 8 bases align to TRBD1. CDR3 size: 18 residues. Germline CDR1 is MNHEY and CDR2 is SVGAGI. Trimming at V came to 2 bases and at J to 4 bases, leaving 13 bases not matched to a gene. CDR3 DNA: TGTGCCAGCAGTTACGAAGGCCAGGGGGCGCGGGTGAATCAGCCCCAGCATTTT. Translating gives CASSYEGQGARVNQPQHF.

The rearrangement uses TRBV3-1 and TRBJ1-2; no definite D call. V lost 1 base, J lost 3 bases, and 3 bases lay in between. Germline CDR1 and CDR2: LGHDT and YNNKEL (reference sequence). CDR3 length: 12 amino acids. This CDR3 is CASSQGHYGYTF. The CDR3 nucleotides read TGTGCCAGCAGCCAAGGACACTATGGCTACACCTTC.

This chain joins TRBV5-1 and TRBJ1-6, with 9 nucleotides matching TRBD1. Germline V lookup: CDR1 SGHRS, CDR2 YFSETQ. J lost 9 bases, V lost 4 bases, and 5 bases had no gene match. The CDR3 length is 14 residues. This chain's CDR3 is CASSPGTGTSPLHF. DNA of the CDR3: TGCGCCAGCAGCCCGGGGACAGGGACTTCACCCCTCCACTTT.

V is TRBV24-1 and J is TRBJ1-1; D perhaps matches TRBD1 (6 bases). CDR3 size: 17 residues. With 4 bases removed from V and 0 bases from J, the gap between germline ends came to 17 bases. Germline values: CDR1 KGHDR, CDR2 SFDVKD. CDR3 residues: CATSDSRGGTMNTEAFF. CDR3 sequence (DNA): TGTGCCACCAGTGACTCGAGGGGGGGGACCATGAACACTGAAGCTTTCTTT.

This clonotype was found a few times. V and J are TRBV9 and TRBJ1-1; D is unresolved. The V end was cut by 0 bases, the J end by 11 bases, with 14 bases between. The V gene's germline CDR1 is SGDLS and CDR2 YYNGEE. The CDR3 runs 13 residues. The CDR3 loop is CASSVAVRDEAFF. The CDR3 DNA reads as TGTGCCAGCAGCGTAGCCGTGCGGGATGAGGCTTTCTTT.

V gene TRBV10-3 combines with J gene TRBJ1-5, with D unresolved. V shed 0 bases and J shed 2 bases, with 5 bases lying between them. From germline, CDR1 is ENHRY and CDR2 SYGVKD. This CDR3 has 14 amino acids. This CDR3 reads CAISESGGNQPQHF. The CDR3 DNA reads as TGTGCCATCAGTGAGTCGGGTGGCAATCAGCCCCAGCATTTT.

This clonotype occurred once. The chain recombines TRBV6-5 with TRBJ2-3, with 7 bases identical to TRBD2. There are 16 residues in the CDR3. The trim removed 2 bases at V and 2 bases at J, leaving 7 bases unmatched. Germline V lookup: CDR1 MNHEY, CDR2 SVGAGI. CDR3 in DNA: TGTGCCAGCAGTTACGGTCCGGCGGGGGACACAGATACGCAGTATTTT. This codes for CASSYGPAGDTDTQYF.

The chain has TRBV7-2 and TRBJ1-2; D might be TRBD1 (5 bases). Germline CDR1 and CDR2: SGHTA and FQGNSA. V was pared by 2 bases and J by 6 bases, with 13 bases between. The CDR3 covers 14 residues. The CDR3 loop reads CASSLRVQGDGYTF. In DNA, the CDR3 is TGTGCCAGCAGCTTAAGGGTGCAGGGTGATGGCTACACCTTC.

The chain has TRBV2 and TRBJ1-3; D might be TRBD1 (5 bases). With 4 bases removed from V and 9 bases from J, the gap between germline ends came to 13 bases. This CDR3 region has 13 residues. The germline gives CDR1 SNHLY, CDR2 FYNNEI. This CDR3 is CASSGGEETTIYF. The CDR3 DNA reads TGTGCCAGCAGTGGGGGCGAGGAAACCACCATATATTTT.

The chain links TRBV11-2 to TRBJ1-1; possible D gene TRBD1, 5 bases. CDR1 and CDR2 (germline): SGHAT, FQNNGV. The CDR3 is 14 amino acids. The V end was cut by 5 bases, the J end by 7 bases, with 17 bases between. CDR3 sequence reads: CASSTFIGVVEAFF. For the CDR3, the DNA is TGTGCCAGCAGCACCTTCATAGGGGTCGTTGAAGCTTTCTTT.

This clonotype was observed a handful of times. The CDR3 is CASSQGRNSNQPQHF. In DNA, the CDR3 is TGTGCCAGCAGCCAAGGGAGGAATAGCAATCAGCCCCAGCATTTT. V usage is TRBV3-1 and J usage is TRBJ1-5; D gene uncertain. The ends were cut back, 1 base at V and 0 bases at J, with 7 bases in the middle. Germline CDR1 is LGHDT and CDR2 is YNNKEL (reference sequence). The CDR3 contains 15 residues.

The chain recombines TRBV4-3 with TRBJ2-1; 11 nucleotides line up with TRBD2. CDR1 LGHNA and CDR2 YSLEER come from the germline V gene. This CDR3 region has 14 residues. The J segment lost 12 bases and the V segment lost 2 bases, leaving 6 bases of the junction unmatched. The CDR3, as DNA: TGCGCCAGCAGCCAACTTAGCGGGGGGGCACGGCAGTTCTTC. Encoded protein: CASSQLSGGARQFF.

This chain uses TRBV28 with TRBJ2-3; 9 bases align to TRBD2. CDR1 is MDHEN, CDR2 SYDVKM, per germline. CDR3 length: 15 amino acids. V was clipped by 3 bases and J by 5 bases; unmatched bases: 6. Here the CDR3 reads CASSFGAGGLDTQYF. CDR3 DNA sequence: TGTGCCAGCAGTTTCGGAGCGGGGGGCCTAGATACGCAGTATTTT.

For this clonotype: Mismatch with germline at one junction end may stem from a read error. The chain joins TRBV18 to TRBJ1-5; 7 positions match TRBD1. Per the germline V gene, CDR1 is KGHSH and CDR2 is LQKENI. This CDR3 has 14 amino acids. CDR3 sequence reads: CATSLDRDYQPQHF. CDR3 nucleotide sequence: TGTGCCACCTCACTCGACAGGGACTATCAGCCCCAGCATTTT.

The chain couples TRBV29-1 to TRBJ2-1; D remains ambiguous. The germline CDR1 and CDR2 sequences are SQVTM and ANQGSEA. Trimming left V 2 bases short and J 1 base short, with 9 bases between. This CDR3 contains 14 residues. CDR3 in amino acids: CSVETMRSYNEQFF. In nucleotides, the CDR3 is TGCAGCGTTGAAACCATGAGGTCCTACAATGAGCAGTTCTTC.

This chain uses TRBV9 with TRBJ2-2; D ambiguous. The CDR3 is 13 amino acids. Trimming cost V 0 bases and J 7 bases, with 7 bases left between them. From germline, CDR1 is SGDLS and CDR2 YYNGEE. In nucleotides, the CDR3 is TGTGCCAGCAGCGTAGGCCTTCTCGGGGAGCTGTTTTTT. This gives the protein CASSVGLLGELFF.

The chain recombines TRBV7-8 with TRBJ1-6; 9 bases are a match to TRBD1. This CDR3 has 15 amino acids. Germline values: CDR1 SGHVS, CDR2 FQNEAQ. V was clipped by 2 bases and J by 7 bases; unmatched bases: 3. The CDR3 nucleotides are TGTGCCAGCAGCTTATGGGACAGGGAGAATTCACCCCTCCACTTT. Amino acid sequence: CASSLWDRENSPLHF.

V usage is TRBV6-1 and J usage is TRBJ2-7; 7 nucleotides agree with TRBD1. V shed 2 bases and J 4 bases; nucleotides not matched to a gene: 8. Germline values: CDR1 MNHNS, CDR2 SASEGT. There are 15 residues in the CDR3. This CDR3 is CASSERRQGEYEQYF. In nucleotides, the CDR3 is TGTGCCAGCAGTGAAAGGCGGCAGGGGGAATACGAGCAGTACTTC.